These 26 T cell receptor beta chains share one sample of origin, sequenced in a study of blood T cell repertoires in COVID-19. Using immunoSEQ multiplex PCR, the repertoire was profiled, and TCRdb retains in-frame clones only, with some absent. The sample records about 100,000 clones, roughly 90% being singletons. Sequencing input: peripheral blood. These receptors came from a man aged 30-40 years in a cohort sampled during active COVID-19.

The CDR3, as DNA: TGTGCCAGCAGCCCCCTAGCGGGGGGGGTCACAGATACGCAGTATTTT. It specifies CASSPLAGGVTDTQYF. V is TRBV7-6 and J is TRBJ2-3, with 12 bases identical to TRBD2. Germline CDR1 reads SGHVS; CDR2 reads FNYEAQ. V was clipped by 5 bases and J by 2 bases; unmatched bases: 5. The CDR3 has 16 residues.

Of note for this clone: The junction shows a germline mismatch at one end, possibly a read error. The V call is TRBV5-5, the J call TRBJ1-1; no definite D call. Germline V gene sequence: CDR1 SGHKS, CDR2 YYEKEE (reference sequence). The CDR3 has 13 amino acids. The CDR3 loop is CASSSTMNAEAFF. In nucleotides, the CDR3 is TGTGCCAGCAGCTCTACTATGAACGCTGAAGCTTTCTTT. The full variable domain, rest sourced from reference TRBV5-5 and TRBJ1-1, is DAGVTQSPTHLIKTRGQQVTLRCSPISGHKSVSWYQQVLGQGPQFIFQYYEKEERGRGNFPDRFSARQFPNYSSELNVNALLLGDSALYLCASSSTMNAEAFFGQGTRLTVV.

This chain uses TRBV7-2 with TRBJ2-3; D is ambiguous. The CDR3 runs 14 residues. Trimming pared 2 bases from V and 5 bases from J, leaving 11 bases between. Germline values: CDR1 SGHTA, CDR2 FQGNSA. CDR3 in DNA: TGTGCCAGCAGCTTAACTCGGGTGAAAGATACGCAGTATTTT. Amino acids: CASSLTRVKDTQYF. The full variable domain, its missing parts supplied by reference TRBV7-2 and TRBJ2-3, is GAGVSQSPSNKVTEKGKDVELRCDPISGHTALYWYRQSLGQGLEFLIYFQGNSAPDKSGLPSDRFSAERTGGSVSTLTIQRTQQEDSAVYLCASSLTRVKDTQYFGPGTRLTVL.

The V call is TRBV3-1 (or the pseudogene TRBV3-2), the J call TRBJ2-3; 9 bases align to TRBD2. CDR3 length: 16 residues. V was clipped by 1 base and J by 2 bases; unmatched bases: 4. CDR1 and CDR2 from the germline V gene are LGHDT and YNNKEL (reference sequence). CDR3 sequence (DNA): TGTGCCAGCAGCCAAGGGTTAGCGGGGGACACAGATACGCAGTATTTT. This gives the protein CASSQGLAGDTDTQYF.

This chain joins TRBV7-9 and TRBJ2-5; TRBD1 aligns across 9 bases. The CDR3 sequence is 15 residues long. V was pared by 2 bases and J by 4 bases, with 5 bases of the junction left unmatched. From germline, CDR1 is SEHNR and CDR2 FQNEAQ (reference sequence). CDR3 protein: CASSLTQQGAETQYF. In DNA form, the CDR3 reads TGTGCCAGCAGCTTAACTCAACAGGGGGCAGAGACCCAGTACTTC.

The rearrangement links TRBV19 to TRBJ1-4; tentative D call: TRBD1 (6 bases). CDR3 size: 18 residues. V lost 3 bases and J lost 0, with 17 bases in between. Germline assignment: CDR1 LNHDA and CDR2 SQIVND (reference sequence). Here the CDR3 reads CASSIVRTALSTNEKLFF. Here the CDR3 DNA reads TGTGCCAGTAGTATTGTGAGGACAGCCCTTTCAACTAATGAAAAACTGTTTTTT.

The chain combines TRBV2 with TRBJ1-1; D is ambiguous. V was shortened by 5 bases and J by 7 bases, with 11 bases between the two germline ends. This CDR3 region has 12 residues. Germline V lookup: CDR1 SNHLY, CDR2 FYNNEI. CDR3 coding DNA: TGTGCCAGCAGTCTCCGGTCGGTTGAAGCTTTCTTT. Its protein is CASSLRSVEAFF.

The gene calls are TRBV9 and TRBJ2-5; D uncertain. The germline V gene has CDR1 SGDLS and CDR2 YYNGEE. The germline V and J ends were trimmed by 1 base and 0 bases, with 4 bases remaining between them. The CDR3 is made up of 13 amino acids. The CDR3 region has the DNA TGTGCCAGCAGCGTATCGGACCAAGAGACCCAGTACTTC. It specifies CASSVSDQETQYF.

This clone appeared a single time. The J gene is TRBJ1-1, the V gene TRBV5-3; a possible D gene is TRBD1 (6 bases). TRBV5-3 is labeled an ORF, and its function is uncertain. The CDR3 is 13 amino acids. Between the trimmed V and J ends, which lost 10 bases and 5 bases, there was a span of 18 bases. The CDR3 DNA reads TGTGCCGACACTCCGGGGGGGCGGACTGAAGCTTTCTTT. Protein sequence: CADTPGGRTEAFF.

The genes are TRBV19 and TRBJ2-5; 7 bases agree with TRBD2. The J segment lost 6 bases and the V segment lost 5 bases, leaving 18 bases of the junction unmatched. This CDR3 region has 17 residues. Germline V lookup: CDR1 LNHDA, CDR2 SQIVND (reference sequence). The CDR3 sequence is CASSPRVGLGLIKTQYF. The CDR3 DNA reads TGTGCCAGTAGTCCCCGCGTCGGACTAGGATTAATAAAGACCCAGTACTTC.

The chain links TRBV6-1 to TRBJ2-2; D not certain. This CDR3 has 15 amino acids. CDR1 is MNHNS, CDR2 SASEGT, per germline. Trimming pared 1 base from V and 1 base from J, leaving 7 bases between. The CDR3 sequence is CASSEVAGNTGELFF. The CDR3 region has the DNA TGTGCCAGCAGTGAAGTGGCAGGGAACACCGGGGAGCTGTTTTTT.

V usage is TRBV4-3 and J usage is TRBJ2-5, with TRBD2 matching over 13 bases. The junction had 5 bases not matched to a gene; V was cut back by 4 bases and J by 3 bases. Germline-derived CDR1 and CDR2 are LGHNA and YSLEER. This CDR3 is 16 amino acids long. CDR3 protein: CASSPGGLAGEETQYF. CDR3 coding DNA: TGCGCCAGCAGCCCGGGAGGACTAGCGGGGGAAGAGACCCAGTACTTC.

The chain uses TRBV7-2 and TRBJ2-5, with D possibly being TRBD1 (5 bases). Germline V gene data show CDR1 as SGHTA and CDR2 as FQGNSA. V shed 3 bases and J shed 0 bases, with 8 bases lying between them. The CDR3 is 14 residues long. The CDR3 sequence: CASSFLGDQETQYF. CDR3 DNA: TGTGCCAGCAGCTTCCTAGGGGACCAAGAGACCCAGTACTTC.

V is TRBV5-6 and J is TRBJ2-3; D possibly corresponds to TRBD2 (6 bases). Trimming took off 2 bases at V and 4 bases at J, with 17 bases between the two ends. Germline-derived CDR1 and CDR2 are SGHDT and YYEEEE. This CDR3 has 16 residues. CDR3 nucleotide sequence: TGTGCCAGCAGCTTCGGTGGGGGGTTTAACGCAGATACGCAGTATTTT. As protein: CASSFGGGFNADTQYF.

This clone occurred a few times. The chain carries TRBV5-1 and TRBJ2-3; 12 bases align to TRBD2. The CDR3 runs 15 residues. V was clipped by 4 bases and J by 6 bases; unmatched bases: 6. From germline, CDR1 is SGHRS and CDR2 YFSETQ. CDR3 nucleotide sequence: TGCGCCAGCAGCGGCCTAGCGGGGGGGCGGGATACGCAGTATTTT. Amino acids: CASSGLAGGRDTQYF.

This clone was observed a handful of times. In the same sample, other DNA sequences code for this CDR3. The chain recombines TRBV9 with TRBJ1-5; D unclear. The CDR3 consists of 14 residues. The ends were cut back, 0 bases at V and 3 bases at J, with 7 bases in the middle. The V gene's germline CDR1 is SGDLS and CDR2 YYNGEE. DNA for the CDR3: TGTGCCAGCAGCGTAGGAGGTCCCAATCAGCCCCAGCATTTT. Amino acids: CASSVGGPNQPQHF.

The chain recombines TRBV7-2 with TRBJ2-1; TRBD2 aligns across 8 bases. The V and J ends lost 4 bases and 12 bases, in that order; junction bases with no gene match: 17. Germline CDR1 SGHTA, CDR2 FQGNSA. The CDR3 is 16 amino acids. Here the CDR3 reads CASSSAERGKSGVQFF. The DNA of the CDR3 is TGTGCCAGCAGCTCCGCCGAGCGGGGGAAGTCGGGAGTGCAGTTCTTC.

The V and J genes are TRBV3-1 (or the pseudogene TRBV3-2) and TRBJ2-7; 9 bases match TRBD1. In germline, CDR1 is LGHDT, CDR2 YNNKEL (reference sequence). V trimming: 2 bases; J trimming: 1 base; junction bases outside the gene matches: 3. This CDR3 has 15 residues. The DNA for the CDR3 is TGTGCCAGCAGCCAAAGCGGGACAGGGTCCTACGAGCAGTACTTC. Translation gives CASSQSGTGSYEQYF.

This chain joins TRBV5-6 and TRBJ2-5, with 8 bases that match TRBD2. The CDR3 loop spans 15 amino acids. V shed 0 bases, J shed 0 bases, and the junction held 1 base outside the gene matches. The germline V gene encodes CDR1 SGHDT and CDR2 YYEEEE. CDR3 sequence: CASSLAGGYQETQYF. The CDR3 DNA reads as TGTGCCAGCAGCTTGGCGGGGGGGTACCAAGAGACCCAGTACTTC.

The chain links TRBV12-3 or TRBV12-4 to TRBJ1-6; D unclear. V was trimmed by 3 bases and J by 7 bases, leaving 7 bases between them. The CDR3 covers 13 residues. CDR3 in amino acids: CASSLAGNSPLHF. CDR3 nucleotides: TGTGCCAGCAGTTTGGCGGGGAATTCACCCCTCCACTTT.

This clone was seen a few times. This chain uses TRBV5-1 with TRBJ2-3; tentative D call: TRBD2 (6 bases). The CDR3 is 14 residues long. Germline CDR1 is SGHRS and CDR2 is YFSETQ. With 3 bases removed from V and 6 bases from J, the gap between germline ends came to 14 bases. Written as DNA, the CDR3 is TGCGCCAGCAGCTCCTCCCTTGGGGGGGATACGCAGTATTTT. This gives the protein CASSSSLGGDTQYF.

The V and J genes are TRBV12-1 and TRBJ2-1; the listed D gene, TRBD2, was not tested against the DNA. TRBV12-1 corresponds to a pseudogene. The CDR3 sequence is 12 residues long. For the CDR3, the DNA is TGTGCCAGCAGCTTTTACGGAGGTGAGCAGTTCTTC. It translates to CASSFYGGEQFF.

The rearrangement uses TRBV6-5 and TRBJ1-1; maybe TRBD1 (5 bases). Germline V gives CDR1 MNHEY, CDR2 SVGAGI. This CDR3 comprises 15 residues. With 6 bases removed from V and 5 bases from J, the gap between germline ends came to 19 bases. The CDR3 is CASSQFGGGVTEAFF. Here the CDR3 DNA reads TGTGCCAGCAGCCAGTTTGGGGGGGGTGTTACTGAAGCTTTCTTT.

The V call is TRBV27, the J call TRBJ1-2; 7 positions match TRBD1. Germline V CDR1 and CDR2: MNHEY, SMNVEV (reference sequence). V gave up 0 bases and J gave up 8 bases; unmatched junction bases: 9. There are 15 residues in the CDR3. In DNA, the CDR3 is TGTGCCAGCAGTTTATCGGGACAGCCATCGGGGGGCTACACCTTC. This gives the protein CASSLSGQPSGGYTF.

V and J are TRBV19 and TRBJ1-4; D possibly corresponds to TRBD1 (5 bases). The germline CDR1 and CDR2 sequences are LNHDA and SQIVND (reference sequence). V was pared by 7 bases and J by 7 bases, with 13 bases between. The CDR3 spans 13 residues. CDR3 in amino acids: CASTLPGGEKLFF. The CDR3 bases are TGTGCCAGTACCCTCCCGGGGGGTGAAAAACTGTTTTTT.

CDR3 sequence: CSAQDRGEGYTF. Written as DNA, the CDR3 is TGCAGCGCCCAGGACAGGGGAGAAGGCTACACCTTC. The rearrangement links TRBV29-1 to TRBJ1-2; TRBD1 matches 9 bases. Per the germline V gene, CDR1 is SQVTM and CDR2 is ANQGSEA. With 7 bases clipped from V and 8 bases from J, the junction kept 8 bases outside the gene matches. CDR3 length: 12 amino acids.